The source of this TCR beta chain is a study of regulatory T cells in long-lasting Graves disease. Regarding the study as a whole: Persistent Graves' patients showed less TCR diversity than newly diagnosed patients showed. Preferential use of TRBV28, TRBJ1-2 and TRBJ2-5 was seen in persistent disease.

As for this clonotype: What it binds is unknown.

Combining iRepertoire HTBI primers with Arm-PCR of CDR3 regions, the authors built TCR beta libraries. One entry per CDR3 protein results from TCRdb running MiXCR on the multiplex PCR reads. The data hold more than 450,000 distinct CDR3 sequences, with more than 10% observed a single time. The time point denotes: newly diagnosed GD, antithyroid drugs for less than 3 months. The TCR library was made from RNA that had been extracted from PBMCs in TRIzol. With 4 bases removed from V and 0 bases from J, the gap between germline ends came to 14 bases. The germline V gene encodes CDR1 SGHRS and CDR2 YFSETQ. The CDR3 loop spans 17 amino acids. Separately, the same data were catalogued under a study of T cells in Graves' hyperthyroidism and ophthalmopathy.

This sample comprised peripheral blood mononuclear cells (PBMCs), obtained at new diagnosis, from a patient treated with antithyroid drugs. The V and J genes are TRBV5-1 and TRBJ2-6, with D uncertain. This clonotype was obtained from a woman younger than 45 with Graves disease. The CDR3 DNA reads TGCGCCAGCAGCCGACGGGTTATTTCCTCTGGGGCCAACGTCCTGACTTTC. Its translation is CASSRRVISSGANVLTF.